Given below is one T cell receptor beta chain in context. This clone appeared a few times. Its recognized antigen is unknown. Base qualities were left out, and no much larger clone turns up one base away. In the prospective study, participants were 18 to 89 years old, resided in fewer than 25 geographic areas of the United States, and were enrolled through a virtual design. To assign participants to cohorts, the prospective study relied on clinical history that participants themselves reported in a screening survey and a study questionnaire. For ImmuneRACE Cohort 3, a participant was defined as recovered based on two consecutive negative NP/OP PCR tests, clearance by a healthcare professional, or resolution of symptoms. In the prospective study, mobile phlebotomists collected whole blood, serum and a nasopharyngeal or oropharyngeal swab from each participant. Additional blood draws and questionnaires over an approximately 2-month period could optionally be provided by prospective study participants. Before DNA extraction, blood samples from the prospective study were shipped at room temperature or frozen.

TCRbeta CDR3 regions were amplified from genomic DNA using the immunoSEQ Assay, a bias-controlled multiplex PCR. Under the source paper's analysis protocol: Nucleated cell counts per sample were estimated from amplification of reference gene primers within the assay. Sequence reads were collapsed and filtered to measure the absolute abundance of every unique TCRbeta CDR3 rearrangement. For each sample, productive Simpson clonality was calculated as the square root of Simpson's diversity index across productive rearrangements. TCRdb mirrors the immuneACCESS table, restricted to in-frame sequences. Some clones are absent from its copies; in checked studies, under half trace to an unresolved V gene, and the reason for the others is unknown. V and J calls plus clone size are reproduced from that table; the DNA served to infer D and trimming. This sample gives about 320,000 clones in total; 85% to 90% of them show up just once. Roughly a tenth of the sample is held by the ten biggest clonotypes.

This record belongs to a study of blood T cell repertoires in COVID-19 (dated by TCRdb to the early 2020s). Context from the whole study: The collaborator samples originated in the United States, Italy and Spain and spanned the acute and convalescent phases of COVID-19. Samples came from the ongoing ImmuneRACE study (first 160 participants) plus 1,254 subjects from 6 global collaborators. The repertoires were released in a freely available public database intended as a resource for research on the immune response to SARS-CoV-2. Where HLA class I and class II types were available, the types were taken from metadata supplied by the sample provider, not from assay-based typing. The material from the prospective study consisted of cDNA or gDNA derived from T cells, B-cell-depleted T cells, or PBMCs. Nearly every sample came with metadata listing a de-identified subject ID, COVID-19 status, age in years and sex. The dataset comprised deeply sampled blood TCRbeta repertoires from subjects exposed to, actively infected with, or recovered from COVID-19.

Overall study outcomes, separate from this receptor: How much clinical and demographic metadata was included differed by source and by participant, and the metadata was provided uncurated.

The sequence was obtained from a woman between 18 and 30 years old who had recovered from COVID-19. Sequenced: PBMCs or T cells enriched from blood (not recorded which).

The CDR3 reads CASSESTESEKLFF. The DNA sequence follows: TGCGCCAGCAGTGAGTCGACAGAGAGCGAAAAACTGTTTTTT. This chain is built from TRBV10-1 and TRBJ1-4; TRBD1 is perhaps the D gene, given 5 matching bases. According to the germline V gene (reference sequence), CDR1 reads WNHNN and CDR2 reads SYGVQD. The V end loses 0 bases and the J end loses 8 bases, and a stretch of 10 bases separates them. The CDR3 holds 14 amino acids from the cysteine to the phenylalanine. The read is trimmed to its CDR3 DNA, 42 bases read in frame from base 1.